This TCR beta chain appears in the sequencing data of a study of beta chain features in type 1 diabetes. V lost 5 bases to trimming and J lost 10 bases; unmatched junction nucleotides: 5. This CDR3 contains 13 residues. The germline gives CDR1 LNHDA, CDR2 SQIVND (reference sequence). The whole isolated RNA underwent reverse transcription, so sequencing captured expressed TCRB transcripts. Only in-frame clones appear in the TCRdb table, and some are missing; sequencing was by immunoSEQ multiplex PCR. The table lists over 700,000 clones, 17% of them singletons. The J gene is TRBJ1-4, the V gene TRBV19, with TRBD1 matching over 9 bases. This TCR derives from a woman under 30 in good health. The sequenced sample was naive CD4+ T cells from blood. The DNA for the CDR3 is TGTGCCAGTAGTCCTCCGACAGGGGGAAAACTGTTTTTT. Residues: CASSPPTGGKLFF.